The sequence of this T cell receptor beta chain was determined in a study of radiotherapy plus CTLA-4 blockade in lung cancer. Overall study: Around 18% of patients responded objectively, and 25% to 40% achieved disease control.

This CDR3 contains 17 residues. Germline-derived CDR1 and CDR2 are SGHKS and YYEKEE (reference sequence). V was pared by 0 bases and J by 0 bases, with 7 bases of the junction left unmatched. Enrolled patients, whose metastatic non-small-cell lung cancer was chemo-refractory, received focal radiation plus CTLA-4 blockade with ipilimumab. Note on this clone: As yet, its antigen is unknown.

Profiling relied on immunoSEQ multiplex PCR, and the TCRdb table lists in-frame clones only, not all of them. Here the sample spans roughly 30,000 clones, over 75% being singletons. General observations from the study: TCR clones from tumors expanded in blood after radiotherapy plus ipilimumab.

Specimen: peripheral blood, collected from a patient treated with radiotherapy plus ipilimumab. The source of this sequence is a human donor with non-small cell lung cancer that progressed on radiotherapy plus ipilimumab. V usage is TRBV5-5 and J usage is TRBJ1-1; 8 bases map to TRBD1. The CDR3 nucleotides read TGTGCCAGCAGCTTGGGTTTGGGACAGGCGATGAACACTGAAGCTTTCTTT. It encodes CASSLGLGQAMNTEAFF.